This entry is about one TCR beta chain. The table came from immunoSEQ multiplex PCR; TCRdb's copy has only in-frame clones and leaves some out. The repertoire holds 200,000 or so clones, with 75% to 90% as singletons. The study recruited people aged about 18 to 95 years across 24 US areas. Cohorts were determined from participant-reported clinical history. Before they entered the study, exposed participants had met a COVID-19 case within 2 weeks. This entry belongs to a study of blood T cell repertoires in COVID-19. Study-level background: From T cells, B-cell-depleted T cells, or PBMCs came the material, which was cDNA or gDNA.

Per germline, CDR1 SGHRS and CDR2 YFSETQ. The CDR3 is made up of 15 amino acids. J lost 1 base, V lost 2 bases, and 4 bases had no gene match. The sequenced sample was PBMCs or T cells enriched from blood (not recorded which). V is TRBV5-1 and J is TRBJ1-1, with 8 positions matching TRBD1. The sequence was obtained from a woman aged 25-40 years who had been exposed to COVID-19. In DNA, the CDR3 is TGCGCCAGCAGCTTAGAAGGACAGGGGAACACTGAAGCTTTCTTT. Amino acid sequence: CASSLEGQGNTEAFF.